These 28 T cell receptor beta chains were sequenced from one sample in a study of response to subunit inactivated influenza vaccine. TCRdb re-analysed the RT-PCR reads in MiXCR, keeping a single row per CDR3 protein. The data show about 780,000 distinct CDR3 sequences, around 20% seen once. The sample consisted of PBMCs from blood, taken about 5 days after vaccination. The receptors derive from a middle-aged man who received an inactivated influenza vaccine.

This clonotype appeared a few times. The rearrangement joins TRBV7-9 to TRBJ2-7; a weak D match, TRBD2 (5 bases). Trimming left V 5 bases short and J 1 base short, with 12 bases between. Looked up from germline, CDR1 is SEHNR and CDR2 is FQNEAQ (reference sequence). The CDR3 is made up of 14 amino acids. The CDR3 protein is CASSPGGRSYEQYF. The CDR3 nucleotides read TGTGCCAGCAGCCCAGGAGGTCGTTCCTACGAGCAGTACTTC.

The rearrangement joins TRBV20-1 to TRBJ2-1; either TRBD1 or TRBD2 may supply D (5 bases each). The length of the CDR3 is 10 residues. Trimming stripped 5 bases from V and 10 bases from J, with 9 bases between. CDR1 is DFQATT, CDR2 SNEGSKA, per germline (reference sequence). CDR3 residues: CSALRDEQFF. In nucleotides, the CDR3 is TGCAGTGCTCTCCGGGACGAGCAGTTCTTC.

This CDR3 is CASSLGRRGPNEKLFF. The CDR3 DNA sequence: TGTGCCAGCAGCTTAGGCAGGAGGGGACCTAATGAAAAACTGTTTTTT. This chain joins TRBV7-9 and TRBJ1-4; D might be TRBD1 (5 bases). CDR1 and CDR2 (germline): SEHNR, FQNEAQ (reference sequence). The CDR3 totals 16 residues. V lost 1 base and J lost 3, with 12 bases in between.

The J gene is TRBJ1-5, the V gene TRBV18; D not resolved. The CDR3 loop spans 15 amino acids. V was clipped by 3 bases and J by 7 bases, with 16 bases between them. Germline V gene lookup returns CDR1 KGHSH and CDR2 LQKENI. The CDR3 DNA reads TGTGCCAGCTCACCCCGAAATGGGGTGGAGCAGCCCCAGCATTTT. The encoded protein is CASSPRNGVEQPQHF.

This clonotype was observed many times. This rearrangement joins TRBV20-1 to TRBJ2-1; D not certain. The CDR3 extends over 11 amino acids. CDR1 and CDR2 (germline): DFQATT, SNEGSKA (reference sequence). Trimming pared 2 bases from V and 10 bases from J, leaving 9 bases between. The CDR3 nucleotides are TGCAGTGCTAGAAACCATCCCGAGCAGTTCTTC. Protein sequence: CSARNHPEQFF.

The chain links TRBV7-2 to TRBJ2-7; 8 bases match TRBD1. Losses at the gene ends were 5 bases for V and 2 bases for J; bases not matched to a gene: 8. The CDR3 length is 15 residues. In germline, CDR1 is SGHTA, CDR2 FQGNSA. The CDR3 is CASSPYGQGTYEQYF. CDR3 bases: TGTGCCAGCAGCCCTTATGGACAGGGAACCTACGAGCAGTACTTC.

This clonotype was counted many times. V usage is TRBV12-3 or TRBV12-4 and J usage is TRBJ2-7; no clear D gene. The length of the CDR3 is 13 residues. V was trimmed by 6 bases and J by 2 bases, leaving 11 bases between them. The CDR3 reads CASSPGLAYEQYF. The DNA of the CDR3 is TGTGCCAGCAGCCCCGGGCTAGCCTACGAGCAGTACTTC.

The V and J genes are TRBV20-1 and TRBJ2-1; D ambiguous. The CDR3 contains 12 residues. V was clipped by 6 bases and J by 10 bases, with 16 bases between them. From germline, CDR1 is DFQATT and CDR2 SNEGSKA (reference sequence). The CDR3 loop reads CSARVGRAEQFF. The CDR3 bases are TGCAGTGCCCGTGTGGGTCGGGCGGAGCAGTTCTTC.

The table lists this clonotype with many counts. The chain couples TRBV20-1 to TRBJ2-5; 11 bases align to TRBD2. The CDR3 is 13 amino acids. The trim removed 6 bases at V and 6 bases at J, leaving 6 bases unmatched. The V gene's germline CDR1 is DFQATT and CDR2 SNEGSKA (reference sequence). The CDR3 is CSAASGGRQTQYF. Written as DNA, the CDR3 is TGCAGTGCAGCTAGCGGGGGGCGTCAGACCCAGTACTTC.

This clonotype occurred many times. The gene calls are TRBV10-3 and TRBJ1-6, with D possibly being TRBD1 (5 bases). The CDR3 runs 13 residues. From germline, CDR1 is ENHRY and CDR2 SYGVKD. The V gene lost 4 bases and the J gene lost 10 bases, with 11 bases spanning the gap. The CDR3 loop reads CAISGGETSPLHF. In DNA, the CDR3 is TGTGCCATCAGTGGAGGGGAAACCTCACCCCTCCACTTT.

This clonotype was detected many times. This chain connects TRBV12-3 or TRBV12-4 to TRBJ2-7; TRBD2 might be the D (5 bases). CDR3 size: 13 residues. V lost 0 bases and J 6 bases, leaving 9 bases between the germline ends. The DNA of the CDR3 is TGTGCCAGCAGTTTAGCGGGAGTAATCGAGCAGTACTTC. Protein product: CASSLAGVIEQYF.

This clonotype was detected a few times. The rearrangement uses TRBV24-1 and TRBJ2-1; D uncertain. The V end lost 3 bases, the J end lost 3 bases, and 14 bases lay between the germline ends. The CDR3 runs to 16 residues. CDR1 KGHDR and CDR2 SFDVKD come from the germline V gene. The CDR3 DNA reads as TGTGCCACCAGTGATATAGGGTCAGAGTTCTACAATGAGCAGTTCTTC. Translated, it gives CATSDIGSEFYNEQFF.

This sequence joins TRBV20-1 and TRBJ1-2; D call uncertain. This CDR3 is 12 amino acids long. V dropped 5 bases and J dropped 6 bases, with 13 bases sitting between them. From germline, CDR1 is DFQATT and CDR2 SNEGSKA (reference sequence). CDR3 sequence reads: CSADPGTNGYTF. DNA of the CDR3: TGCAGTGCTGACCCGGGAACCAATGGCTACACCTTC.

This clonotype was counted a few times. This sequence joins TRBV11-2 and TRBJ2-3, with 9 bases lining up with TRBD2. CDR3 length: 16 residues. With V trimmed by 1 base and J by 2 bases, 4 bases remained unmatched. From germline, CDR1 is SGHAT and CDR2 FQNNGV. For the CDR3, the DNA is TGTGCCAGCAGCTTAGCGGTAGCGGGAGACACAGATACGCAGTATTTT. It codes for CASSLAVAGDTDTQYF.

There are a few counts of this clonotype. The J gene is TRBJ1-1, the V gene TRBV20-1; 7 positions match TRBD1. V was pared by 6 bases and J by 3 bases, with 7 bases of the junction left unmatched. Germline loops: CDR1 DFQATT, CDR2 SNEGSKA (reference sequence). This CDR3 region has 13 residues. The CDR3 protein is CSAQRGQDTEAFF. CDR3 coding DNA: TGCAGTGCGCAAAGGGGGCAAGACACTGAAGCTTTCTTT.

This clonotype was seen repeatedly, ten times or more. The CDR3 is CASSQVSLRSEQYF. As DNA, the CDR3 is TGCGCCAGCAGCCAAGTATCTCTAAGGAGCGAGCAGTACTTC. V usage is TRBV4-1 and J usage is TRBJ2-7, with D hard to call. Germline assignment: CDR1 MGHRA and CDR2 YSYEKL. V lost 1 base and J lost 6, with 13 bases in between. The CDR3 contains 14 residues.

The rearrangement uses TRBV9 and TRBJ2-2; no firm D call. From germline, CDR1 is SGDLS and CDR2 YYNGEE. Trimming shortened V by 2 bases and J by 0 bases, and 11 bases separated the two germline ends. The CDR3 runs 16 residues. CDR3 region: CASSVSAISNTGELFF. CDR3 bases: TGTGCCAGCAGCGTGTCGGCTATCTCGAACACCGGGGAGCTGTTTTTT.

This clonotype was found a few times. The chain is built from TRBV6-1 and TRBJ1-5, with TRBD1 matching 7 bases. The trim removed 4 bases at V and 4 bases at J, leaving 4 bases unmatched. This CDR3 is 14 amino acids long. Looked up from germline, CDR1 is MNHNS and CDR2 is SASEGT. The CDR3 region is CASSVRDRNQPQHF. CDR3 nucleotide sequence: TGTGCCAGCAGTGTCCGGGACAGAAATCAGCCCCAGCATTTT.

This clonotype was recorded at least ten times. The chain uses TRBV24-1 and TRBJ2-2; 7 nucleotides align to TRBD1. This CDR3 is 16 amino acids long. The V and J ends lost 9 bases and 1 base, in that order; junction bases with no gene match: 10. Germline V gene data show CDR1 as KGHDR and CDR2 as SFDVKD. The DNA for the CDR3 is TGTGCCACCGGACAAGTAGACAGGGAGAACACCGGGGAGCTGTTTTTT. Protein product: CATGQVDRENTGELFF.

This chain links TRBV7-2 with TRBJ2-7; 11 bases match TRBD2. This CDR3 is 14 amino acids long. Germline CDR1 reads SGHTA; CDR2 reads FQGNSA. Trimming took 3 bases from V and 9 from J; bases not matched to a gene: 7. The CDR3 spells CASSFSGRASGQYF. CDR3 in DNA: TGTGCCAGCAGCTTTAGCGGGAGGGCCTCTGGGCAGTACTTC.

This chain uses TRBV28 with TRBJ1-5; D is undetermined. Trimming left V 2 bases short and J 5 bases short, with 10 bases between. In germline, CDR1 is MDHEN, CDR2 SYDVKM. The CDR3 is made up of 14 amino acids. The chain's CDR3 is CASSLGIDDQPQHF. For the CDR3, the DNA is TGTGCCAGCAGTTTAGGTATTGACGATCAGCCCCAGCATTTT.

This clonotype was counted between two and nine times. The chain employs TRBV20-1 and TRBJ1-2; 7 bases are shared with TRBD1. CDR1 and CDR2 (germline): DFQATT, SNEGSKA (reference sequence). Trimming cost V 5 bases and J 4 bases; bases outside gene matches: 4. The CDR3 is 12 amino acids. Here the CDR3 DNA reads TGCAGTGCTGTAGAGGGGGCCTATGGCTACACCTTC. It encodes CSAVEGAYGYTF.

The chain employs TRBV18 and TRBJ2-3, with 9 bases matching TRBD2. CDR1 is KGHSH and CDR2 is LQKENI in the germline V gene. V shed 3 bases, J shed 4 bases, and the junction held 5 bases outside the gene matches. The CDR3 has 15 amino acids. CDR3 nucleotide sequence: TGTGCCAGCTCACCGGGACTAGCATACTCAGATACGCAGTATTTT. Amino acid sequence: CASSPGLAYSDTQYF.

The rearrangement links TRBV20-1 to TRBJ2-1; D may be TRBD1 (6 bases). This CDR3 contains 15 residues. In germline, CDR1 is DFQATT, CDR2 SNEGSKA (reference sequence). Trimming cost V 0 bases and J 4 bases, with 13 bases left between them. DNA of the CDR3: TGCAGTGCTAGAGATCTAGCAGGGGATTACAATGAGCAGTTCTTC. Residues: CSARDLAGDYNEQFF.

The rearrangement joins TRBV29-1 to TRBJ2-3; 9 bases match TRBD2. Unmatched junction bases numbered 15, after V lost 3 bases and J lost 2 bases. Germline values: CDR1 SQVTM, CDR2 ANQGSEA. The CDR3 sequence is 18 residues long. The CDR3 loop reads CSVEGLAGDLTSTDTQYF. In nucleotides, the CDR3 is TGCAGCGTTGAGGGTTTAGCGGGGGACCTGACATCCACAGATACGCAGTATTTT.

The chain has TRBV29-1 and TRBJ2-3; D may be TRBD2 (5 bases). Trimming took 6 bases from V and 5 from J, leaving 18 bases between them. CDR3 length equals 14 residues. Per the germline V gene, CDR1 is SQVTM and CDR2 is ANQGSEA. The CDR3 sequence is CSVPFDYLQDTQYF. CDR3 bases: TGCAGCGTCCCTTTTGACTATCTTCAAGATACGCAGTATTTT.

This clonotype was observed a handful of times. This sequence joins TRBV7-6 and TRBJ2-7; 9 bases are shared with TRBD1. Trimming removed 0 bases from V and 3 bases from J; junction bases left unmatched: 9. Germline assignment: CDR1 SGHVS and CDR2 FNYEAQ. This CDR3 comprises 17 residues. The chain's CDR3 is CASSLASPGTGIYEQYF. The CDR3 bases are TGTGCCAGCAGCTTAGCGTCCCCCGGGACAGGGATCTACGAGCAGTACTTC.

V usage is TRBV29-1 and J usage is TRBJ2-7; D is possibly TRBD1 or TRBD2 (6 bases each). CDR3 length: 15 residues. Germline V lookup: CDR1 SQVTM, CDR2 ANQGSEA. The V end was cut by 0 bases, the J end by 6 bases, with 18 bases between. DNA for the CDR3: TGCAGCGTTGAAGATGGGGGGCAGGGGCAGGGCGAGCAGTACTTC. It is translated as CSVEDGGQGQGEQYF.